The next 30 T cell receptor beta chains were all read from a single sample in a study of beta chain features in type 1 diabetes. What was sequenced were expressed TCRB transcripts, since all of the isolated RNA had been reverse transcribed. The method was immunoSEQ multiplex PCR; TCRdb's version includes in-frame clones alone and lacks a portion of them. This sample has just over 600,000 clones; roughly a sixth occur once, and the top ten carry roughly 0.098%. The sample taken for sequencing was naive CD4+ T cells from blood. All receptors come from a man between 18 and 29 years old in good health.

This clone occurred a few times. The rearrangement joins TRBV28 to TRBJ2-5; weak D call: TRBD1 (5 bases). This CDR3 region has 13 residues. With 5 bases removed from V and 7 bases from J, the gap between germline ends came to 14 bases. CDR1 and CDR2 (germline): MDHEN, SYDVKM. In DNA, the CDR3 is TGTGCCAGCAGTCCATTGGACACAGGGACCCAGTACTTC. This codes for CASSPLDTGTQYF.

This chain's CDR3 is CASSTPGLAGLEQYF. The CDR3 nucleotides read TGTGCCAGTAGTACGCCGGGACTAGCGGGACTCGAGCAGTACTTC. This chain uses TRBV19 with TRBJ2-7, with 13 positions matching TRBD2. The CDR3 spans 15 residues. Germline V gene sequence: CDR1 LNHDA, CDR2 SQIVND (reference sequence). The V gene end was trimmed by 4 bases and the J gene end by 6 bases; junction bases not matched to a gene: 6.

J is TRBJ2-5 and V is TRBV7-3; D is uncertain. The V gene lost 5 bases and the J gene lost 5 bases, with 12 bases spanning the gap. Germline-derived CDR1 and CDR2 are SGHTA and FQGTGA. The CDR3 is made up of 13 amino acids. In nucleotides, the CDR3 is TGTGCCAGCAGCCGCGGTGGGTCCGAGACCCAGTACTTC. Protein product: CASSRGGSETQYF.

V usage is TRBV29-1 and J usage is TRBJ1-1; no firm D call. Trimming removed 8 bases at V and 6 bases at J, with 22 bases between. The germline gives CDR1 SQVTM, CDR2 ANQGSEA. The CDR3 extends over 14 amino acids. CDR3 sequence: CSSTGGRLEAEAFF. Written as DNA, the CDR3 is TGCAGCTCCACCGGAGGGCGTTTAGAGGCTGAAGCTTTCTTT.

The rearrangement joins TRBV7-3 to TRBJ1-2, with a possible D match to TRBD1 (5 bases). Germline V gene data show CDR1 as SGHTA and CDR2 as FQGTGA. The V and J ends lost 1 base and 3 bases respectively, with 12 bases between them. There are 15 residues in the CDR3. CDR3 sequence reads: CASSLSGRADYGYTF. CDR3 sequence (DNA): TGTGCCAGCAGCTTAAGCGGCAGGGCGGACTATGGCTACACCTTC.

J is TRBJ1-2 and V is TRBV7-2; D is perhaps TRBD1 (5 bases). V dropped 2 bases and J dropped 4 bases, with 20 bases sitting between them. CDR1 and CDR2 (germline): SGHTA, FQGNSA. The CDR3 length is 17 residues. The DNA for the CDR3 is TGTGCCAGCAGCTTAAATTTGGGGCAGTGGGTGGCCTATGGCTACACCTTC. This translates into CASSLNLGQWVAYGYTF.

The V call is TRBV6-5, the J call TRBJ1-5, with D maybe TRBD1 (5 bases). CDR1 and CDR2 (germline): MNHEY, SVGAGI. This CDR3 region has 13 residues. Trimming pared 6 bases from V and 7 bases from J, leaving 13 bases between. The CDR3 reads CASRSRQLQPQHF. In DNA, the CDR3 is TGTGCCAGCAGGAGTAGACAGCTCCAGCCCCAGCATTTT.

This clone was observed a handful of times. V gene TRBV4-2 combines with J gene TRBJ2-5; D might be TRBD1 or TRBD2, each matching 6 bases. Germline CDR1 and CDR2: LGHNA and YNFKEQ. The CDR3 extends over 16 amino acids. Trimming took 1 base from V and 6 from J, leaving 18 bases between them. CDR3 nucleotides: TGTGCCAGCAGCCAAGCCCTAGGGGGGCTTAAGAAGACCCAGTACTTC. It translates to CASSQALGGLKKTQYF.

This clone was counted between two and nine times. The chain couples TRBV6-6 to TRBJ1-3, with D unresolved. The V and J ends lost 0 bases and 0 bases respectively, with 6 bases between them. The CDR3 extends over 15 amino acids. CDR1 and CDR2 (germline): MNHNY, SVGAGI (reference sequence). This chain's CDR3 is CASSYSRDSGNTIYF. The CDR3 DNA is TGTGCCAGCAGTTACTCGAGGGACTCTGGAAACACCATATATTTT.

The table lists this clone with a few counts. The CDR3, as DNA: TGTGCCAGCGGAAGGACTAGCCCCACAGATACGCAGTATTTT. Its translation is CASGRTSPTDTQYF. This rearrangement joins TRBV7-2 to TRBJ2-3, with 8 bases lining up with TRBD2. This CDR3 has 14 amino acids. Germline values: CDR1 SGHTA, CDR2 FQGNSA. The V and J ends lost 8 bases and 2 bases, in that order; junction bases with no gene match: 6.

The V call is TRBV5-1, the J call TRBJ2-2, with D possibly TRBD1 on 6 matching bases. The germline V gene has CDR1 SGHRS and CDR2 YFSETQ. V lost 4 bases to trimming and J lost 3 bases, with 13 bases between them. This CDR3 region has 15 residues. The CDR3 DNA reads as TGCGCCAGCAGCCCGGGACACGCGGACACCGGGGAGCTGTTTTTT. Encoded protein: CASSPGHADTGELFF. Complete variable domain (other parts from reference TRBV5-1 and TRBJ2-2): KAGVTQTPRYLIKTRGQQVTLSCSPISGHRSVSWYQQTPGQGLQFLFEYFSETQRNKGNFPGRFSGRQFSNSRSEMNVSTLELGDSALYLCASSPGHADTGELFFGEGSRLTVL.

About this clone: This CDR3 is also generated by other DNA sequences in the sample. The chain carries TRBV29-1 and TRBJ2-3; 8 bases match TRBD1. The junction had 9 bases not matched to a gene; V was cut back by 4 bases and J by 3 bases. The CDR3 length is 15 residues. Germline CDR1 is SQVTM and CDR2 is ANQGSEA. In DNA, the CDR3 is TGCAGCGTTGCCCGAGACAGGGGATTTACAGATACGCAGTATTTT. Translation gives CSVARDRGFTDTQYF.

The V call is TRBV9, the J call TRBJ2-7, with 9 bases aligning to TRBD1. The CDR3 is made up of 16 amino acids. CDR1 SGDLS and CDR2 YYNGEE come from the germline V gene. Trimming removed 2 bases from V and 6 bases from J; junction bases left unmatched: 12. CDR3 coding DNA: TGTGCCAGCAGCGTCCTCCCGGGACAGGGAAAGGGCGAGCAGTACTTC. This sequence encodes CASSVLPGQGKGEQYF.

The chain links TRBV15 to TRBJ1-2; D unclear. Trimming pared 0 bases from V and 4 bases from J, leaving 12 bases between. Germline V gene lookup returns CDR1 LNHNV and CDR2 YYDKDF (reference sequence). The CDR3 loop spans 15 amino acids. DNA of the CDR3: TGTGCCACCAGCAGAGATCCCCGGGAGGGCTATGGCTACACCTTC. It encodes CATSRDPREGYGYTF.

This clone was counted only a few times. This chain links TRBV4-1 with TRBJ2-7; TRBD1 is a possible D gene (6 bases). CDR3 size: 15 residues. CDR1 is MGHRA, CDR2 YSYEKL, per germline. With 1 base removed from V and 7 bases from J, the gap between germline ends came to 17 bases. The CDR3 DNA is TGCGCCAGCAGCCAAGGGTCGGCAGGGGAGAGGGAGCAGTACTTC. It is translated as CASSQGSAGEREQYF.

V gene TRBV10-3 combines with J gene TRBJ2-1; D tentatively reads TRBD1 or TRBD2 (5 bases each). The V and J ends lost 2 bases and 3 bases respectively, with 5 bases between them. CDR1 ENHRY and CDR2 SYGVKD come from the germline V gene. The CDR3 is made up of 13 amino acids. CDR3 bases: TGTGCCATCAGTGAGGGGGGCTACAATGAGCAGTTCTTC. It specifies CAISEGGYNEQFF.

This clone showed up just a few times. The rearrangement uses TRBV28 and TRBJ2-7, with 7 bases fitting TRBD1. This CDR3 region has 14 residues. The germline V gene has CDR1 MDHEN and CDR2 SYDVKM. V dropped 6 bases and J dropped 3; count of bases not matched to a gene: 8. The CDR3 sequence is CASRTGTRVYEQYF. CDR3 DNA sequence: TGTGCCAGCAGGACAGGGACCCGGGTCTACGAGCAGTACTTC. The full variable domain, in which reference TRBV28 and TRBJ2-7 provide the parts outside the CDR3, is DVKVTQSSRYLVKRTGEKVFLECVQDMDHENMFWYRQDPGLGLRLIYFSYDVKMKEKGDIPEGYSVSREKKERFSLILESASTNQTSMYLCASRTGTRVYEQYFGPGTRLTVT.

The chain joins TRBV19 to TRBJ2-1, with 9 bases fitting TRBD1. The J segment lost 9 bases and the V segment lost 5 bases, leaving 5 bases of the junction unmatched. The CDR3 length is 13 residues. CDR1 and CDR2 from the germline V gene are LNHDA and SQIVND (reference sequence). CDR3 sequence: CASSLRDRAEQFF. CDR3 sequence (DNA): TGTGCCAGTAGTCTGAGGGACAGGGCTGAGCAGTTCTTC.

The gene calls are TRBV6-5 and TRBJ1-6; possibly TRBD1 for D (6 bases). The length of the CDR3 is 14 residues. Between the trimmed V and J ends, which lost 6 bases and 8 bases, there was a span of 14 bases. CDR1 MNHEY and CDR2 SVGAGI come from the germline V gene. DNA for the CDR3: TGTGCCAGCAGACTTGACAGGACCTATTCACCCCTCCACTTT. It specifies CASRLDRTYSPLHF.

The chain carries TRBV15 and TRBJ1-2; TRBD1 might be the D (6 bases). V was cut by 4 bases and J by 8 bases, with 14 bases left in between. Germline CDR1 is LNHNV and CDR2 is YYDKDF (reference sequence). CDR3 size: 13 residues. Here the CDR3 reads CATSKWTERGYTF. CDR3 DNA: TGTGCCACCAGCAAGTGGACAGAACGGGGCTACACCTTC.

V is TRBV29-1 and J is TRBJ2-3, with D unresolved. Germline V gene sequence: CDR1 SQVTM, CDR2 ANQGSEA. V lost 4 bases and J lost 2, with 7 bases in between. This CDR3 has 12 residues. CDR3 sequence (DNA): TGCAGCGTTGGTCAGTTCACAGATACGCAGTATTTT. Translation gives CSVGQFTDTQYF.

This clone was seen more than once but under ten times. The rearrangement links TRBV30 to TRBJ1-5; D ambiguous. This CDR3 comprises 14 residues. CDR1 and CDR2 (germline): GTSNPN, SVGIG (reference sequence). The V and J ends lost 3 bases and 3 bases respectively, with 12 bases between them. CDR3 sequence (DNA): TGTGCCTGGAGCGTACCCTTTGACAATCAGCCCCAGCATTTT. This translates into CAWSVPFDNQPQHF.

V gene TRBV19 combines with J gene TRBJ2-7; D is unresolved. Germline V CDR1 and CDR2: LNHDA, SQIVND (reference sequence). The V and J ends lost 2 bases and 3 bases respectively, with 17 bases between them. The CDR3 is 16 amino acids. The CDR3: CASSISAASPLYEQYF. The CDR3 region has the DNA TGTGCCAGTAGTATAAGCGCAGCGAGTCCGCTCTACGAGCAGTACTTC.

The gene calls are TRBV6-5 and TRBJ2-2; 7 bases match TRBD2. Per the germline V gene, CDR1 is MNHEY and CDR2 is SVGAGI. The V and J ends lost 8 bases and 6 bases, in that order; junction bases with no gene match: 6. The CDR3 is made up of 13 amino acids. CDR3 in DNA: TGTGCCAGCGTGCGGGAGTCTGCCGGGGAGCTGTTTTTT. This translates into CASVRESAGELFF.

The chain employs TRBV5-6 and TRBJ1-1; D is perhaps TRBD1 (5 bases). This CDR3 comprises 15 residues. The germline CDR1 and CDR2 sequences are SGHDT and YYEEEE. V gave up 4 bases and J gave up 1 base, with 14 bases separating them. DNA of the CDR3: TGTGCCAGCAGCCCCAGGGTATGGACGAACACTGAAGCTTTCTTT. Its protein is CASSPRVWTNTEAFF.

The rearrangement joins TRBV18 to TRBJ2-7; D is ambiguous. Trimming left V 0 bases short and J 2 bases short, with 8 bases between. The CDR3 is made up of 14 amino acids. Germline CDR1 KGHSH, CDR2 LQKENI. DNA for the CDR3: TGTGCCAGCTCACCACCGTTGGACCCCTACGAGCAGTACTTC. Encoded protein: CASSPPLDPYEQYF.

The sample holds a few counts of this clone. The chain has TRBV9 and TRBJ2-7, with D perhaps given as TRBD1 or TRBD2 (5 bases each). Germline loops: CDR1 SGDLS, CDR2 YYNGEE. The CDR3 runs to 16 residues. V was cut by 0 bases and J by 3 bases, with 16 bases left in between. CDR3 bases: TGTGCCAGCAGCGTAGAACCAGGGAGAGGCCACTACGAGCAGTACTTC. It is translated as CASSVEPGRGHYEQYF.

The chain combines TRBV28 with TRBJ2-3, with TRBD2 identical over 10 bases. Per the germline V gene, CDR1 is MDHEN and CDR2 is SYDVKM. There are 12 residues in the CDR3. The CDR3 DNA reads TGTAGAAGCGGGAGGGGGGCAGATACGCAGTATTTT. Its protein product is CRSGRGADTQYF.

A few counts support this clone. The genes are TRBV20-1 and TRBJ1-1; no reliable D call. This CDR3 is built from 11 residues. V lost 6 bases to trimming and J lost 5 bases, with 10 bases between them. The V gene's germline CDR1 is DFQATT and CDR2 SNEGSKA (reference sequence). The CDR3 coding sequence is TGCAGTGCAAACCTGGAGACTGAAGCTTTCTTT. The encoded protein is CSANLETEAFF.

This clone showed up many times. This sequence joins TRBV13 and TRBJ2-1, with no clear D. The V gene lost 2 bases and the J gene lost 8 bases, with 4 bases spanning the gap. The CDR3 has 11 residues. Per germline, CDR1 PRHDT and CDR2 FYEKMQ (reference sequence). This chain's CDR3 is CASSLFYEQFF. CDR3 in DNA: TGTGCCAGCAGCTTATTCTATGAGCAGTTCTTC.